The next 30 T cell receptor beta chains were all read from a single sample in a study of shared clonotypes between healthy human individuals. TCRdb keeps only in-frame clones here, not all; method: immunoSEQ multiplex PCR. This sample has approximately 640,000 clones, with around 91% found just once. Sequenced material: memory CD8+ T cells from PBMCs. Subset meaning: CD45RO+ cells pooled with CCR7-negative TemRA cells. All receptors derive from a man aged 18 to 29 in good health. Some clones in this sample may be carry-over from other donors' samples.

The table lists this clone with a count of one. V is TRBV29-1 and J is TRBJ2-1, with 8 bases identical to TRBD1. V gave up 6 bases and J gave up 4 bases; unmatched junction bases: 5. CDR1 and CDR2 (germline): SQVTM, ANQGSEA. This CDR3 is built from 13 residues. CDR3 sequence reads: CSVKDRAYNEQFF. The CDR3 bases are TGCAGCGTCAAGGACAGGGCGTACAATGAGCAGTTCTTC.

V and J are TRBV28 and TRBJ2-7; 10 bases fit TRBD1. The CDR3 runs 16 residues. V lost 4 bases and J lost 0; bases outside the gene matches: 6. CDR1 is MDHEN, CDR2 SYDVKM, per germline. This CDR3 is CASSWPGTGDSYEQYF. CDR3 DNA sequence: TGTGCCAGCAGTTGGCCCGGGACAGGGGACTCCTACGAGCAGTACTTC.

This sequence joins TRBV27 and TRBJ2-7; 9 nucleotides line up with TRBD2. Germline V gives CDR1 MNHEY, CDR2 SMNVEV (reference sequence). With V trimmed by 6 bases and J by 1 base, 7 bases remained unmatched. This CDR3 has 15 amino acids. CDR3 nucleotides: TGTGCCAGCAGGGTTGCTAGCGGGGCTTCCTACGAGCAGTACTTC. Translated, it gives CASRVASGASYEQYF.

The chain couples TRBV19 to TRBJ1-1, with unresolved D. Trimming pared 5 bases from V and 3 bases from J, leaving 25 bases between. The CDR3 covers 18 residues. In germline, CDR1 is LNHDA, CDR2 SQIVND (reference sequence). The DNA of the CDR3 is TGTGCCAGTAGTCCCATAAGGGTAAAGGAACCAATTTACACTGAAGCTTTCTTT. Its translation is CASSPIRVKEPIYTEAFF. Looking up the rest from reference TRBV19 and TRBJ1-1 gives the full variable domain: DGGITQSPKYLFRKEGQNVTLSCEQNLNHDAMYWYRQDPGQGLRLIYYSQIVNDFQKGDIAEGYSVSREKKESFPLTVTSAQKNPTAFYLCASSPIRVKEPIYTEAFFGQGTRLTVV.

The CDR3 protein is CASGNSFLFYEQYF. The CDR3 DNA is TGTGCCAGCGGCAATAGCTTTTTATTTTACGAGCAGTACTTC. The chain has TRBV7-9 and TRBJ2-7; D uncertain. V was cut by 8 bases and J by 4 bases, with 18 bases left in between. This CDR3 has 14 residues. The V gene's germline CDR1 is SEHNR and CDR2 FQNEAQ (reference sequence).

The gene calls are TRBV7-6 and TRBJ2-7; D not certain. The CDR3 sequence is 14 residues long. CDR1 is SGHVS, CDR2 FNYEAQ, per germline. V was pared by 1 base and J by 2 bases, with 9 bases between. Here the CDR3 reads CASSLENRPYEQYF. The CDR3 coding sequence is TGTGCCAGCAGCTTAGAGAACAGACCCTACGAGCAGTACTTC.

The CDR3 region has the DNA TGTGCCAGCAGTGATCCTAGCGCCTCCTACGAGCAGTACTTC. The encoded protein is CASSDPSASYEQYF. The chain couples TRBV6-1 to TRBJ2-7, with D possibly being TRBD2 (6 bases). Germline loops: CDR1 MNHNS, CDR2 SASEGT. The CDR3 is made up of 14 amino acids. The germline V and J ends were trimmed by 3 bases and 0 bases, with 9 bases remaining between them.

V and J are TRBV6-5 and TRBJ2-2; 7 positions match TRBD2. V lost 2 bases, J lost 1 base, and 4 bases stayed unmatched. CDR1 and CDR2 from the germline V gene are MNHEY and SVGAGI. The CDR3 has 16 amino acids. The CDR3 loop reads CASSYPAGLNTGELFF. Here the CDR3 DNA reads TGTGCCAGCAGTTACCCAGCGGGACTGAACACCGGGGAGCTGTTTTTT.

V usage is TRBV16 and J usage is TRBJ2-2, with a possible D match to TRBD2 (7 bases). Germline CDR1 reads KGHSY; CDR2 reads FQNENV. The CDR3 is 16 residues long. Trimming removed 0 bases from V and 3 bases from J, with 11 bases in between. The chain's CDR3 is CASSQSRGADTGELFF. The CDR3 region has the DNA TGTGCCAGCAGCCAATCACGGGGGGCGGACACCGGGGAGCTGTTTTTT.

This chain uses TRBV5-4 with TRBJ2-5, with TRBD2 identical over 13 bases. The V and J ends lost 4 bases and 5 bases, in that order; junction bases with no gene match: 8. The germline gives CDR1 SGHNT, CDR2 YYREEE (reference sequence). The CDR3 length is 16 residues. CDR3 bases: TGTGCCAGCAGCGTTGGACTAGCGGGAGCCCCTGAGACCCAGTACTTC. Translated: CASSVGLAGAPETQYF.

V gene TRBV28 combines with J gene TRBJ2-5, with D unresolved. The DNA end is more similar to TRBJ2-7, so the J call may be wrong. The CDR3 extends over 15 amino acids. The germline gives CDR1 MDHEN, CDR2 SYDVKM. The CDR3 is CASSLAGDSSGEQYF. The CDR3 nucleotides are TGTGCCAGCAGTTTGGCCGGAGACTCCTCAGGCGAGCAGTACTTC.

The chain links TRBV5-5 to TRBJ2-7; the match to TRBD2 covers 12 bases. After removal of 6 bases from V and 3 bases from J, the junction contained 4 bases not matched to a gene. The CDR3 has 14 amino acids. Germline V CDR1 and CDR2: SGHKS, YYEKEE (reference sequence). CDR3 in DNA: TGTGCCAGCACCCCGACTAGCGGGAGCTACGAGCAGTACTTC. Translating gives CASTPTSGSYEQYF.

This sequence joins TRBV19 and TRBJ1-5, with 7 bases lining up with TRBD1. The CDR3 loop spans 16 amino acids. CDR1 LNHDA and CDR2 SQIVND come from the germline V gene (reference sequence). J gave up 2 bases and V 7 bases, and 11 bases lay outside the gene matches. Written as DNA, the CDR3 is TGTGCCAGTACCGATGGGCAGGGGGGAGGCAATCAGCCCCAGCATTTT. Its translation is CASTDGQGGGNQPQHF. The complete variable domain, with remaining parts taken from reference TRBV19 and TRBJ1-5, reads DGGITQSPKYLFRKEGQNVTLSCEQNLNHDAMYWYRQDPGQGLRLIYYSQIVNDFQKGDIAEGYSVSREKKESFPLTVTSAQKNPTAFYLCASTDGQGGGNQPQHFGDGTRLSIL.

Only one count was recorded for this clone. The genes are TRBV9 and TRBJ2-2; 10 bases are a match to TRBD1. From germline, CDR1 is SGDLS and CDR2 YYNGEE. CDR3 length: 16 residues. The V segment lost 0 bases and the J segment 6 bases; nucleotides outside the gene matches: 5. Written as DNA, the CDR3 is TGTGCCAGCAGCGTAGAGACAGGGGGCTTGGCCGGGGAGCTGTTTTTT. It translates to CASSVETGGLAGELFF. Drawing the rest from reference TRBV9 and TRBJ2-2, the complete variable domain is DSGVTQTPKHLITATGQRVTLRCSPRSGDLSVYWYQQSLDQGLQFLIQYYNGEERAKGNILERFSAQQFPDLHSELNLSSLELGDSALYFCASSVETGGLAGELFFGEGSRLTVL.

The chain uses TRBV7-9 and TRBJ1-1; maybe TRBD1 (6 bases). This CDR3 contains 14 residues. The V end was cut by 5 bases, the J end by 4 bases, with 14 bases between. CDR1 and CDR2 (germline): SEHNR, FQNEAQ (reference sequence). CDR3 amino acids: CASSITGPATEAFF. In DNA, the CDR3 is TGTGCCAGCAGCATAACAGGGCCCGCCACTGAAGCTTTCTTT.

This chain links TRBV6-5 with TRBJ2-7, with D tentatively TRBD2 (5 bases). CDR1 and CDR2 from the germline V gene are MNHEY and SVGAGI. V lost 6 bases, J lost 12 bases, and 18 bases lay in between. The CDR3 totals 12 residues. Written as DNA, the CDR3 is TGTGCCAGCAGACCGACTGACGGGGATCCGTACTTC. Its protein is CASRPTDGDPYF.

This clone was counted a single time. The V gene is TRBV4-1, the J gene TRBJ2-3; D is tentatively TRBD1 or TRBD2 (6 bases each). V was cut by 0 bases and J by 5 bases, with 12 bases left in between. There are 15 residues in the CDR3. Per the germline V gene, CDR1 is MGHRA and CDR2 is YSYEKL. As DNA, the CDR3 is TGCGCCAGCAGCCAAGATTCGGGGGCCGGAGATACGCAGTATTTT. It translates to CASSQDSGAGDTQYF.

This chain links TRBV4-1 with TRBJ2-2; tentatively, D is TRBD1 or TRBD2 (5 bases each). The germline CDR1 and CDR2 sequences are MGHRA and YSYEKL. CDR3 length: 15 residues. V shed 3 bases and J shed 7 bases, with 15 bases lying between them. The CDR3 DNA sequence: TGCGCCAGCAGCCAGGAGGCCGGGGCTGTCGGGGAGCTGTTTTTT. This codes for CASSQEAGAVGELFF.

V and J are TRBV5-4 and TRBJ2-7, with D unclear. The CDR3 is made up of 16 amino acids. Trimming removed 4 bases at V and 3 bases at J, with 20 bases between. Germline assignment: CDR1 SGHNT and CDR2 YYREEE (reference sequence). The CDR3 coding sequence is TGTGCCAGCAGCCCGTCTCCTTTGATTACGGGCTACGAGCAGTACTTC. As protein: CASSPSPLITGYEQYF.

This rearrangement joins TRBV5-1 to TRBJ2-2; 7 nucleotides agree with TRBD1. The length of the CDR3 is 19 residues. With 3 bases clipped from V and 6 bases from J, the junction kept 20 bases outside the gene matches. CDR1 and CDR2 (germline): SGHRS, YFSETQ. In DNA, the CDR3 is TGCGCCAGCAGCTGGAAGGACAGGCACGTATCCCCCAGGTCCGGGGAGCTGTTTTTT. Encoded protein: CASSWKDRHVSPRSGELFF.

This clone was seen just once. J is TRBJ1-1 and V is TRBV19; 9 bases align to TRBD1. Germline assignment: CDR1 LNHDA and CDR2 SQIVND (reference sequence). The CDR3 runs to 14 residues. Trimming cost V 7 bases and J 5 bases; bases outside gene matches: 8. The CDR3 sequence: CASTLGTGRTEAFF. The CDR3 region has the DNA TGTGCCAGTACCTTAGGGACAGGGCGGACTGAAGCTTTCTTT.

The genes are TRBV30 and TRBJ2-7, with no clear D. Trimming shortened V by 0 bases and J by 0 bases, and 12 bases separated the two germline ends. In germline, CDR1 is GTSNPN, CDR2 SVGIG (reference sequence). There are 15 residues in the CDR3. CDR3 DNA sequence: TGTGCCTGGAGTGTGGCGGCCTCGTTCTCCTACGAGCAGTACTTC. Translation: CAWSVAASFSYEQYF.

The genes are TRBV27 and TRBJ1-5; the D is unclear. Germline V gene sequence: CDR1 MNHEY, CDR2 SMNVEV (reference sequence). The CDR3 is 16 residues long. Between the trimmed V and J ends, which lost 10 bases and 0 bases, there was a span of 19 bases. Here the CDR3 DNA reads TGTGCCACCTCGCCGGGCAGCCTCTATAGCAATCAGCCCCAGCATTTT. This encodes CATSPGSLYSNQPQHF.

The chain is built from TRBV9 and TRBJ1-3; D call uncertain. This CDR3 contains 16 residues. Trimming took 3 bases from V and 4 from J, leaving 17 bases between them. The germline V gene encodes CDR1 SGDLS and CDR2 YYNGEE. Written as DNA, the CDR3 is TGTGCCAGCAGCGAAATGGGCGGCTTTTCCGGAAACACCATATATTTT. This encodes CASSEMGGFSGNTIYF.

The J gene is TRBJ2-7, the V gene TRBV28; TRBD1 aligns across 8 bases. CDR1 is MDHEN and CDR2 is SYDVKM in the germline V gene. V shed 6 bases and J 4 bases; nucleotides not matched to a gene: 5. The CDR3 has 13 residues. CDR3 coding DNA: TGTGCCAGCAGATCGACAGGGGTATACGAGCAGTACTTC. Its translation: CASRSTGVYEQYF. Combining the CDR3 with reference TRBV28 and TRBJ2-7 gives the whole variable domain DVKVTQSSRYLVKRTGEKVFLECVQDMDHENMFWYRQDPGLGLRLIYFSYDVKMKEKGDIPEGYSVSREKKERFSLILESASTNQTSMYLCASRSTGVYEQYFGPGTRLTVT.

V and J are TRBV28 and TRBJ1-1; TRBD1 might be the D (6 bases). CDR1 is MDHEN and CDR2 is SYDVKM in the germline V gene. This CDR3 has 15 residues. The V and J ends lost 3 bases and 1 base respectively, with 12 bases between them. The CDR3 protein is CASSFLAGENTEAFF. As DNA, the CDR3 is TGTGCCAGCAGTTTCCTCGCAGGGGAGAACACTGAAGCTTTCTTT.

This chain joins TRBV29-1 and TRBJ2-2; D might be TRBD1 (5 bases). V was shortened by 0 bases and J by 0 bases, with 8 bases between the two germline ends. The CDR3 runs to 15 residues. Germline-derived CDR1 and CDR2 are SQVTM and ANQGSEA. CDR3 protein: CSVEEDTPNTGELFF. In DNA form, the CDR3 reads TGCAGCGTTGAAGAGGACACCCCGAACACCGGGGAGCTGTTTTTT.

This clone occurred once. The chain uses TRBV9 and TRBJ2-7, with 7 bases aligning to TRBD1. The length of the CDR3 is 17 residues. Losses at the gene ends were 2 bases for V and 5 bases for J; bases not matched to a gene: 16. Per the germline V gene, CDR1 is SGDLS and CDR2 is YYNGEE. In DNA, the CDR3 is TGTGCCAGCAGCGTCTATGGTAGGGACAGCCGCTGGGACGAGCAGTACTTC. Its protein product is CASSVYGRDSRWDEQYF.

The chain employs TRBV10-3 and TRBJ1-2; 10 bases are shared with TRBD1. CDR1 is ENHRY, CDR2 SYGVKD, per germline. Unmatched junction bases numbered 7, after V lost 3 bases and J lost 6 bases. CDR3 size: 15 residues. The CDR3: CAISDQPGQGNGYTF. The CDR3, as DNA: TGTGCCATCAGTGACCAACCGGGACAGGGGAATGGCTACACCTTC.

This clone has more than one count but fewer than ten. This chain links TRBV14 with TRBJ2-2; D not resolved. The CDR3 consists of 12 residues. Trimming cost V 1 base and J 6 bases, with 3 bases left between them. Per the germline V gene, CDR1 is SGHDN and CDR2 is FVKESK. The CDR3 DNA reads TGTGCCAGCAGCCAAGTGGCCGGGGAGCTGTTTTTT. It encodes CASSQVAGELFF.